These 6 T cell receptor beta chains were sequenced from one sample in a study of Ad26.COV2.S vaccination and SARS-CoV-2 variants. Treatment defined: roughly 19 received Ad26.COV2.S at low or high dose, single or two shots; roughly five received placebo; per-sample allocation not given. The samples were gathered on day 63 after the first injection of vaccine or placebo. Sequencing was performed with immunoSEQ multiplex PCR; in TCRdb, only in-frame clones are kept and a portion is missing. This sample has under 600,000 clones, with about 88% found just once. This sample comprised peripheral blood, obtained in a trial of Ad26.COV2.S vaccine versus placebo. The receptors were sampled from a person aged 18-60 years who received the Ad26.COV2.S COVID-19 vaccine or a placebo.

The chain employs TRBV6-5 and TRBJ1-2, with TRBD1 matching over 9 bases. CDR3 length: 14 residues. CDR1 is MNHEY, CDR2 SVGAGI, per germline. With 6 bases clipped from V and 6 bases from J, the junction kept 8 bases outside the gene matches. This chain's CDR3 is CASRRTGEKNGYTF. CDR3 bases: TGTGCCAGCAGAAGGACAGGGGAGAAAAATGGCTACACCTTC.

V is TRBV30 and J is TRBJ1-3; the D gene is possibly TRBD1 (6 bases). Trimming removed 1 base at V and 3 bases at J, with 16 bases between. The CDR3 spans 16 residues. CDR1 is GTSNPN and CDR2 is SVGIG in the germline V gene (reference sequence). The CDR3 protein is CAWSATGPLIGNTIYF. The CDR3 DNA reads TGTGCCTGGAGTGCCACAGGGCCCCTCATTGGAAACACCATATATTTT.

This rearrangement joins TRBV12-3 or TRBV12-4 to TRBJ2-7, with D unclear. The CDR3 totals 11 residues. V was shortened by 5 bases and J by 1 base, with 3 bases between the two germline ends. In nucleotides, the CDR3 is TGTGCCAGCAGTCAATCCTACGAGCAGTACTTC. This encodes CASSQSYEQYF.

The chain has TRBV23-1 and TRBJ2-3; TRBD2 matches 12 bases. TRBV23-1 is an ORF, with its function uncertain. V shed 4 bases and J 3 bases; nucleotides not matched to a gene: 8. The CDR3 is 17 residues long. CDR3 protein: CASSPHRLAGETDTQYF. CDR3 in DNA: TGCGCCAGCAGTCCCCACCGACTAGCGGGAGAAACAGATACGCAGTATTTT.

The CDR3, as DNA: TGTGCCAGCAGCCAATTCAATGCGAATCAGCCCCAGCATTTT. This codes for CASSQFNANQPQHF. The chain carries TRBV16 and TRBJ1-5; unclear D gene. CDR3 length: 14 amino acids. The germline V gene encodes CDR1 KGHSY and CDR2 FQNENV. The V end lost 1 base, the J end lost 4 bases, and 8 bases lay between the germline ends. The variable domain in full, with the rest retrieved from reference TRBV16 and TRBJ1-5, is GEEVAQTPKHLVRGEGQKAKLYCAPIKGHSYVFWYQQVLKNEFKFLISFQNENVFDETGMPKERFSAKCLPNSPCSLEIQATKLEDSAVYFCASSQFNANQPQHFGDGTRLSIL.

The CDR3 loop reads CASSVRLAGYGYTF. CDR3 DNA: TGTGCCAGCAGCGTACGACTCGCTGGCTATGGCTACACCTTC. The rearrangement uses TRBV9 and TRBJ1-2; no clear D gene. The CDR3 loop spans 14 amino acids. Trimming took off 1 base at V and 4 bases at J, with 11 bases between the two ends. Germline CDR1 reads SGDLS; CDR2 reads YYNGEE.